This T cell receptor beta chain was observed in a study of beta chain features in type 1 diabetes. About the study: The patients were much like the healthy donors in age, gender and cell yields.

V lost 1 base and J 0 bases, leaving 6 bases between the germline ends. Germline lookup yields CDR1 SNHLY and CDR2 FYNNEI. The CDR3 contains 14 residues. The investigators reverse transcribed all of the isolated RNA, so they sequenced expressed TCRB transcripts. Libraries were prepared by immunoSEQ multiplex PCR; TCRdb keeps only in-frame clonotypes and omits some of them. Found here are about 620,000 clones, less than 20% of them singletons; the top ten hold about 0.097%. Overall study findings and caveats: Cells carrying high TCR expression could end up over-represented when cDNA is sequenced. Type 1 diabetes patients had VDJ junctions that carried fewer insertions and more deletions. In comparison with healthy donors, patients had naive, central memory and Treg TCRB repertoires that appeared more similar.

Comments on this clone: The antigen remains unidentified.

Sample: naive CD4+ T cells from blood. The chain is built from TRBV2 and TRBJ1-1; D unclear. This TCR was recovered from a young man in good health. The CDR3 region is CASSEGSLNTEAFF. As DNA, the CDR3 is TGTGCCAGCAGTGAAGGGTCGTTGAACACTGAAGCTTTCTTT.